The 8 T cell receptor beta chains listed next were all sequenced from one sample in a study of regulatory T cells in long-lasting Graves disease. Through Arm-PCR of CDR3 regions and iRepertoire HTBI primers, TCR beta libraries were built. MiXCR was run by TCRdb on the multiplex PCR reads, yielding one entry per CDR3 protein. Counted here are hundreds of thousands of distinct CDR3 sequences, about 20% occurring once; the ten biggest clones make up 25% to 35%. Indicated time point: persistent/refractory GD, antithyroid drugs over 5 years with positive TRAb. After RNA was extracted from PBMCs, the TCR library was made from it. Sequenced material: peripheral blood mononuclear cells (PBMCs), taken when the disease was refractory, from a patient treated with antithyroid drugs. Receptor source: a female donor with Graves disease.

This clonotype has more than one count but fewer than ten. The gene calls are TRBV5-1 and TRBJ2-7, with D perhaps matching TRBD1 (6 bases). CDR3 size: 16 residues. V lost 2 bases and J lost 3, with 18 bases in between. Per germline, CDR1 SGHRS and CDR2 YFSETQ. The chain's CDR3 is CASSLIGRTELYEQYF. Written as DNA, the CDR3 is TGCGCCAGCAGCTTAATAGGTAGGACAGAACTCTACGAGCAGTACTTC.

This clonotype came up a few times. This chain joins TRBV6-1 and TRBJ1-2; D is perhaps TRBD1 (5 bases). V was cut by 4 bases and J by 3 bases, with 12 bases left in between. This CDR3 is built from 14 residues. Per germline, CDR1 MNHNS and CDR2 SASEGT. The CDR3 loop is CASSAGRWDYGYTF. For the CDR3, the DNA is TGTGCCAGCAGTGCAGGGAGATGGGACTATGGCTACACCTTC.

This clonotype was seen a handful of times. This chain joins TRBV5-6 and TRBJ1-5; possible D gene TRBD1, 6 bases. Trimming pared 3 bases from V and 5 bases from J, leaving 21 bases between. The CDR3 is made up of 17 amino acids. The germline V gene has CDR1 SGHDT and CDR2 YYEEEE. The DNA of the CDR3 is TGTGCCAGCAGCTACTATCCGGGACACCAGTTATATCAGCCCCAGCATTTT. Its translation is CASSYYPGHQLYQPQHF.

This clonotype was observed at least ten times. V is TRBV5-1 and J is TRBJ1-1; weak D call: TRBD1 (6 bases). With 0 bases removed from V and 4 bases from J, the gap between germline ends came to 13 bases. Germline-derived CDR1 and CDR2 are SGHRS and YFSETQ. CDR3 length: 15 amino acids. DNA for the CDR3: TGCGCCAGCAGCTTGGCGGCAGGGGAGGCCACTGAAGCTTTCTTT. Residues: CASSLAAGEATEAFF.

V and J are TRBV11-2 and TRBJ1-4; 9 positions agree with TRBD1. Per the germline V gene, CDR1 is SGHAT and CDR2 is FQNNGV. The CDR3 has 16 residues. V gave up 5 bases and J gave up 3 bases; unmatched junction bases: 7. CDR3 in amino acids: CASSITGGAANEKLFF. CDR3 sequence (DNA): TGTGCCAGCAGCATCACAGGGGGCGCGGCTAATGAAAAACTGTTTTTT.

Notes on this clonotype: The junction shows a germline mismatch at one end, possibly a read error. The rearrangement joins TRBV6-5 to TRBJ1-1; unclear D gene. The CDR3 covers 14 residues. Per the germline V gene, CDR1 is MNHEY and CDR2 is SVGAGI. Written as DNA, the CDR3 is TGTGCCAGCAGTTATAAGGGTGCGACCACTGTAGCTTTCTTT. This sequence encodes CASSYKGATTVAFF.

This clonotype came up many times. This chain links TRBV11-2 with TRBJ2-7, with 11 bases identical to TRBD2. The CDR3 totals 15 residues. Trimming cost V 2 bases and J 3 bases; bases outside gene matches: 3. Germline V lookup: CDR1 SGHAT, CDR2 FQNNGV. CDR3 nucleotide sequence: TGTGCCAGCAGCTTAACTAGCGGGAGCCACTACGAGCAGTACTTC. It encodes CASSLTSGSHYEQYF.

Ten or more counts support this clonotype. The V and J genes are TRBV27 and TRBJ1-6; D ambiguous. Deletions cut 5 bases from V and 5 bases from J, with 10 bases between. The germline gives CDR1 MNHEY, CDR2 SMNVEV (reference sequence). The length of the CDR3 is 14 residues. The chain's CDR3 is CASSTTIDNSPLHF. In DNA form, the CDR3 reads TGTGCCAGCAGTACGACAATCGATAATTCACCCCTCCACTTT.